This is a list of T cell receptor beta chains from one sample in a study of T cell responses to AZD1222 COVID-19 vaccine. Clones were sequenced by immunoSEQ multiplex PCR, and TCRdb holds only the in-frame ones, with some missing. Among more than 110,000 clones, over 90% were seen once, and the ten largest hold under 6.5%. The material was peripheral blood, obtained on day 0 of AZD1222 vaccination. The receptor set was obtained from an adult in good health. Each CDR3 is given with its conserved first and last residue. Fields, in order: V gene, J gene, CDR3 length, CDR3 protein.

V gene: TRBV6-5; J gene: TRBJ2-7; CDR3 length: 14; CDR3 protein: CASRATMSSYEQYF
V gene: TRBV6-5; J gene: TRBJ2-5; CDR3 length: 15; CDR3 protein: CASSPRDRGGETQYF
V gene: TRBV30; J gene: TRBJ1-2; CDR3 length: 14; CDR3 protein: CAWSVFSDYGGYTF
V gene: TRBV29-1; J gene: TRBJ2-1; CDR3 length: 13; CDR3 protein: CSLRAPSRNEQFF
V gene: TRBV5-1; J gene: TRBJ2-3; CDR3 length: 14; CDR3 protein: CASSLGVSTDTQYF
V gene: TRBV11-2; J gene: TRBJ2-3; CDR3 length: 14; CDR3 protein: CASSLDRHTDTQYF
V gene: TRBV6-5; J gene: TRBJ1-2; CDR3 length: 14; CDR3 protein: CASSQGGNNYGYTF
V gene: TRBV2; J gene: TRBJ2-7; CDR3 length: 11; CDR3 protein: CASSQESEQYF
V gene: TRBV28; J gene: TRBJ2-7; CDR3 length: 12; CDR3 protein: CASSPDTYEQYF
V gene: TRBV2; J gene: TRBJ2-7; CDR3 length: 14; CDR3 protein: CASSRRTGDYEQYF
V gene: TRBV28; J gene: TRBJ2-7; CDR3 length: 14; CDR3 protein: CASASGPSSYEQYF
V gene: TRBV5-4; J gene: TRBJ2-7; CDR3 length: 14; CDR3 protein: CASSLGRTSYEQYF
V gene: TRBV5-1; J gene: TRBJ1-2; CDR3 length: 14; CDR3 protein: CASSLVDSNYGYTF
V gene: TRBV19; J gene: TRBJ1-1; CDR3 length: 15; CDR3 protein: CASSIGSGLNTEAFF
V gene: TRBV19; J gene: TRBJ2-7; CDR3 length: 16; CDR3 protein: CASSMSTSGETYEQYF
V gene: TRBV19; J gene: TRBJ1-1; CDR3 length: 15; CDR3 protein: CASSKHGTANTEAFF
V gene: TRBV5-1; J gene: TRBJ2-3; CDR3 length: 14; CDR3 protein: CASSSTGLPDTQYF
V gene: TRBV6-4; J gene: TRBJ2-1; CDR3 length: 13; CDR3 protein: CASSVMADNEQFF
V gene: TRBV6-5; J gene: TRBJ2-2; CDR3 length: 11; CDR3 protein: CASGVGGELFF
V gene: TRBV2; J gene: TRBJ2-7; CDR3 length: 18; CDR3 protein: CASTERRLAGGKSYEQYF
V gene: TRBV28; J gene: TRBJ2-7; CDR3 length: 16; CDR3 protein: CASSLYVRISSYEQYF
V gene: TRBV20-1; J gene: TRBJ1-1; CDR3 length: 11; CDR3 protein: CSARGGPEAFF
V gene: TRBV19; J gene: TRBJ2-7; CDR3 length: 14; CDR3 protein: CASSINRVSYEQYF
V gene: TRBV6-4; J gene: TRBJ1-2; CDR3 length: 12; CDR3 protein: CASSEGGGGYTF
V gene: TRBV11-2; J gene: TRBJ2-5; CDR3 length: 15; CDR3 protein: CASSLIGSLGETQYF
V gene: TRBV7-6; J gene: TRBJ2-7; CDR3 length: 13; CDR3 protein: CASSLTIGREQYF
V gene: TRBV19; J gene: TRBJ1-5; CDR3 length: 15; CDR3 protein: CASSGGTVGTQPQHF
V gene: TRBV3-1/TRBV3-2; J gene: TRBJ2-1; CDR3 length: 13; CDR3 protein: CASSQLNWGEQFF